The clone carrying this T cell receptor (beta chain) was counted a single time. What it recognizes is unknown. This record belongs to a study of CD8 T cells in Susac syndrome. Overall study context: Patients with Susac syndrome were therapy-naive, on corticosteroids, or on intravenous immunoglobulin alone at the time that blood was drawn. Study findings and constraints: The study conceded that relatively few individuals underwent its TCR sequencing and HLA analysis.

Reverse transcription used about 0.45 to 1 ug RNA and random hexamers. immunoSEQ multiplex PCR amplified TCR beta CDR3 across 54 Vbeta, 13 Jbeta. MiXCR, applied by TCRdb to the immunoSEQ multiplex PCR reads, yields one record per CDR3 protein. The table lists roughly 180,000 distinct CDR3 sequences, about 95% of them singletons. This TCR was recovered from a human donor with Susac syndrome. The sequenced material came from CD4+ T cells from PBMCs.

CDR3: CASSPRLGDEQYF. CDR3 DNA: TGTGCCAGTAGTCCGCGCCTAGGGGACGAGCAGTACTTC. The chain employs TRBV19 and TRBJ2-7; maybe TRBD1 (5 bases). The CDR3 is made up of 13 amino acids. Trimming removed 5 bases from V and 5 bases from J, with 13 bases in between. Germline V gene lookup returns CDR1 LNHDA and CDR2 SQIVND (reference sequence).